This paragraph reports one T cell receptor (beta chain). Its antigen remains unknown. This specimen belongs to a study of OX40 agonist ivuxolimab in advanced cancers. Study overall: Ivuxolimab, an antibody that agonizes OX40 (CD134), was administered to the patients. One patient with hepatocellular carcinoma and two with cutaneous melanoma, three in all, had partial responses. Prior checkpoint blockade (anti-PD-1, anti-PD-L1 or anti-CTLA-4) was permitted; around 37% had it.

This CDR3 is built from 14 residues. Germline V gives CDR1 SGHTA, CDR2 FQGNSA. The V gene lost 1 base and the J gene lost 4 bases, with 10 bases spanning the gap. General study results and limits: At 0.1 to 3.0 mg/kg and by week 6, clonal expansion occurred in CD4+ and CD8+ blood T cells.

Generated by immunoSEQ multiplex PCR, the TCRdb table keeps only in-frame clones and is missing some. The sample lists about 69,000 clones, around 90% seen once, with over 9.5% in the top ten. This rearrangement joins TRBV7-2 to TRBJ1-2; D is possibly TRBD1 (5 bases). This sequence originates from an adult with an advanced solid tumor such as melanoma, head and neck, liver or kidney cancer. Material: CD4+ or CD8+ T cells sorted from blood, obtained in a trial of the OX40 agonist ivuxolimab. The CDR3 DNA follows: TGTGCCAGCAGCTTAGTGGGACGTAGCTATGGCTACACCTTC. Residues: CASSLVGRSYGYTF.